The 21 T cell receptor beta chains below all came from one sample that was sequenced in a study of T cell responses to AZD1222 COVID-19 vaccine. Data came from immunoSEQ multiplex PCR; TCRdb stores just in-frame clones and leaves some out. The sample gives more than 140,000 clones, approximately 89% of which show up once; around 2% is in the top ten. The sequencing used peripheral blood, collected on day 0 of AZD1222 vaccination. Every receptor here comes from an adult in good health.

The chain recombines TRBV28 with TRBJ1-2; 9 positions agree with TRBD1. CDR3 length: 14 amino acids. V shed 3 bases, J shed 3 bases, and the junction held 2 bases outside the gene matches. Per germline, CDR1 MDHEN and CDR2 SYDVKM. The CDR3: CASSLTGGDYGYTF. The DNA of the CDR3 is TGTGCCAGCAGTTTGACAGGGGGGGACTATGGCTACACCTTC.

This CDR3 is CASSLQVVPPGQTQKRGSPLHF. In DNA form, the CDR3 reads TGTGCCAGCAGTTTACAAGTCGTGCCCCCGGGACAGACTCAAAAGAGAGGTTCACCCCTCCACTTT. This rearrangement joins TRBV27 to TRBJ1-6, with TRBD1 matching over 7 bases. The CDR3 totals 22 residues. Germline CDR1 and CDR2: MNHEY and SMNVEV (reference sequence). With 2 bases clipped from V and 9 bases from J, the junction kept 28 bases outside the gene matches.

This CDR3 is CASSFDRARTEAFF. As DNA, the CDR3 is TGTGCCAGCAGTTTCGACAGGGCTAGGACTGAAGCTTTCTTT. This sequence joins TRBV28 and TRBJ1-1, with TRBD1 matching 7 bases. With V trimmed by 3 bases and J by 5 bases, 6 bases remained unmatched. The CDR3 loop spans 14 amino acids. CDR1 and CDR2 (germline): MDHEN, SYDVKM.

This sequence joins TRBV5-1 and TRBJ2-7, with D possibly TRBD2 on 6 matching bases. The V gene lost 1 base and the J gene lost 0 bases, with 8 bases spanning the gap. The CDR3 has 14 residues. CDR1 is SGHRS and CDR2 is YFSETQ in the germline V gene. CDR3 DNA: TGCGCCAGCAGCTTGATCGGGAGCTCCTACGAGCAGTACTTC. This sequence encodes CASSLIGSSYEQYF.

This clone was detected only once. Written as DNA, the CDR3 is TGTGCCAGCAGCTTAGGTGCCGGAGGCGGAAACACTGAAGCTTTCTTT. Translation: CASSLGAGGGNTEAFF. This rearrangement joins TRBV7-6 to TRBJ1-1; no definite D call. CDR3 length: 16 amino acids. Germline V gene data show CDR1 as SGHVS and CDR2 as FNYEAQ. Trimming shortened V by 1 base and J by 2 bases, and 14 bases separated the two germline ends. The full variable domain, its missing parts supplied by reference TRBV7-6 and TRBJ1-1, is GAGVSQSPRYKVTKRGQDVALRCDPISGHVSLYWYRQALGQGPEFLTYFNYEAQQDKSGLPNDRFSAERPEGSISTLTIQRTEQRDSAMYRCASSLGAGGGNTEAFFGQGTRLTVV.

The rearrangement links TRBV5-4 to TRBJ1-1, with D uncertain. Deletions cut 6 bases from V and 5 bases from J, with 11 bases between. Germline-derived CDR1 and CDR2 are SGHNT and YYREEE (reference sequence). This CDR3 contains 12 residues. The CDR3 region is CASTEGRTEAFF. DNA for the CDR3: TGTGCCAGCACCGAAGGGAGGACTGAAGCTTTCTTT.

The chain's CDR3 is CASSDRLYGYTF. The CDR3 nucleotides read TGTGCCAGTTCCGACAGGCTCTATGGCTACACCTTC. The chain combines TRBV19 with TRBJ1-2; a weak D match, TRBD1 (6 bases). Germline assignment: CDR1 LNHDA and CDR2 SQIVND (reference sequence). This CDR3 has 12 residues. V was trimmed by 8 bases and J by 4 bases, leaving 11 bases between them. Variable domain in full (rest from reference TRBV19 and TRBJ1-2): DGGITQSPKYLFRKEGQNVTLSCEQNLNHDAMYWYRQDPGQGLRLIYYSQIVNDFQKGDIAEGYSVSREKKESFPLTVTSAQKNPTAFYLCASSDRLYGYTFGSGTRLTVV.

The rearrangement uses TRBV2 and TRBJ2-7, with D maybe TRBD2 (6 bases). The CDR3 contains 15 residues. Germline CDR1 is SNHLY and CDR2 is FYNNEI. The V gene lost 2 bases and the J gene lost 3 bases, with 14 bases spanning the gap. The CDR3: CASSERRGGYYEQYF. The CDR3 DNA sequence: TGTGCCAGCAGTGAACGGCGGGGTGGGTACTACGAGCAGTACTTC.

The CDR3: CASSSSGSGAYEQYF. DNA of the CDR3: TGTGCCAGCAGCTCTAGCGGGAGTGGGGCCTACGAGCAGTACTTC. This chain links TRBV5-6 with TRBJ2-7; 10 bases map to TRBD2. The CDR3 is made up of 15 amino acids. CDR1 is SGHDT, CDR2 YYEEEE, per germline. V shed 3 bases, J shed 2 bases, and the junction held 5 bases outside the gene matches.

This clone was detected a few times. CDR3 in amino acids: CASSFGGTGTQYF. CDR3 bases: TGTGCCAGCAGTTTCGGGGGCACGGGAACGCAGTATTTT. This rearrangement joins TRBV27 to TRBJ2-3; TRBD1 or TRBD2 may be the D gene (6 bases each). This CDR3 is built from 13 residues. The V gene's germline CDR1 is MNHEY and CDR2 SMNVEV (reference sequence). With 3 bases removed from V and 9 bases from J, the gap between germline ends came to 13 bases.

V gene TRBV6-1 combines with J gene TRBJ1-2; 11 positions agree with TRBD1. Per germline, CDR1 MNHNS and CDR2 SASEGT. The CDR3 extends over 16 amino acids. V was pared by 4 bases and J by 8 bases, with 12 bases of the junction left unmatched. CDR3: CASSAFSGTGGYGYTF. CDR3 bases: TGTGCCAGCAGTGCCTTCTCCGGGACAGGGGGTTACGGCTACACCTTC.

The chain links TRBV9 to TRBJ2-1; D not resolved. The CDR3 spans 13 residues. Germline CDR1 reads SGDLS; CDR2 reads YYNGEE. Trimming stripped 0 bases from V and 9 bases from J, with 10 bases between. The CDR3: CASSVATVGEQFF. The CDR3 coding sequence is TGTGCCAGCAGCGTAGCTACGGTTGGTGAGCAGTTCTTC.

This chain joins TRBV28 and TRBJ2-7, with TRBD2 matching 10 bases. V lost 6 bases to trimming and J lost 3 bases; unmatched junction nucleotides: 8. Germline CDR1 reads MDHEN; CDR2 reads SYDVKM. This CDR3 is built from 15 residues. The CDR3 DNA is TGTGCCAGCAGAAACAGCGGGAGGGGACTCTACGAGCAGTACTTC. As protein: CASRNSGRGLYEQYF.

The V call is TRBV5-1, the J call TRBJ2-5; TRBD1 aligns across 8 bases. CDR1 is SGHRS, CDR2 YFSETQ, per germline. The CDR3 extends over 15 amino acids. Unmatched junction bases numbered 7, after V lost 3 bases and J lost 3 bases. CDR3: CASSSPGQEEETQYF. The CDR3 DNA reads TGCGCCAGCAGCTCCCCGGGACAGGAGGAAGAGACCCAGTACTTC. The whole variable domain, filled in from reference TRBV5-1 and TRBJ2-5, reads KAGVTQTPRYLIKTRGQQVTLSCSPISGHRSVSWYQQTPGQGLQFLFEYFSETQRNKGNFPGRFSGRQFSNSRSEMNVSTLELGDSALYLCASSSPGQEEETQYFGPGTRLLVL.

The rearrangement links TRBV5-4 to TRBJ1-1; D is unresolved. Germline CDR1 is SGHNT and CDR2 is YYREEE (reference sequence). The CDR3 length is 14 residues. V lost 4 bases and J 2 bases, leaving 12 bases between the germline ends. The CDR3 spells CASSLNGDNTEAFF. CDR3 DNA sequence: TGTGCCAGCAGCCTTAACGGAGATAACACTGAAGCTTTCTTT.

The chain carries TRBV27 and TRBJ2-7, with 11 bases lining up with TRBD2. With V trimmed by 5 bases and J by 2 bases, 5 bases remained unmatched. This CDR3 comprises 15 residues. Germline V lookup: CDR1 MNHEY, CDR2 SMNVEV (reference sequence). CDR3 region: CASSPRLAGPYEQYF. The CDR3 region has the DNA TGTGCCAGCAGTCCAAGACTAGCGGGGCCCTACGAGCAGTACTTC.

The chain employs TRBV27 and TRBJ2-7; 7 nucleotides align to TRBD1. Per germline, CDR1 MNHEY and CDR2 SMNVEV (reference sequence). The CDR3 extends over 15 amino acids. V lost 5 bases and J lost 7; bases outside the gene matches: 14. CDR3 DNA: TGTGCCAGCAGTCCAGGGACAGCCCCACCGCGGGAGCAGTACTTC. It translates to CASSPGTAPPREQYF.

CDR3 loop: CASSPRVGQGFYGYTF. CDR3 DNA sequence: TGTGCCAGCAGCCCCCGGGTGGGACAGGGTTTCTATGGCTACACCTTC. This chain links TRBV9 with TRBJ1-2, with TRBD1 identical over 9 bases. The germline CDR1 and CDR2 sequences are SGDLS and YYNGEE. With 4 bases clipped from V and 4 bases from J, the junction kept 11 bases outside the gene matches. The CDR3 length is 16 residues.

This chain uses TRBV15 with TRBJ2-7; D is unresolved. Trimming took 0 bases from V and 3 from J, leaving 9 bases between them. The CDR3 has 14 residues. Germline CDR1 and CDR2: LNHNV and YYDKDF (reference sequence). The CDR3 region has the DNA TGTGCCACCAGCAGAGATCCGGCGGTCTACGAGCAGTACTTC. Translated, it gives CATSRDPAVYEQYF.

The chain is built from TRBV2 and TRBJ2-7; D possibly corresponds to TRBD2 (7 bases). V was clipped by 3 bases and J by 7 bases, with 10 bases between them. CDR3 length: 12 residues. The germline V gene encodes CDR1 SNHLY and CDR2 FYNNEI. Written as DNA, the CDR3 is TGTGCCAGCAGTGAGCGGGGGCGAGAGCAGTACTTC. Protein sequence: CASSERGREQYF.

The chain employs TRBV21-1 and TRBJ1-3. TRBV21-1 is labeled a pseudogene. This CDR3 region has 17 residues. CDR3 DNA sequence: TGTGCCAGCAGCAAAGAGTCGTGCGGTAGCTCTGGAAACACCATATATTTT. Protein product: CASSKESCGSSGNTIYF.